These 21 T cell receptor beta chains were sequenced from one sample in a study of blood T cell repertoires in COVID-19. The assay was immunoSEQ multiplex PCR, and TCRdb's table has in-frame clones only and misses some. The repertoire holds about 66,000 clones, with about four fifths as singletons. Sequenced material: peripheral blood. The source of these receptors is a human donor in a cohort sampled during active COVID-19.

The chain combines TRBV5-4 with TRBJ2-5; 8 nucleotides agree with TRBD1. The CDR3 spans 15 residues. V gave up 4 bases and J gave up 3 bases; unmatched junction bases: 8. Germline loops: CDR1 SGHNT, CDR2 YYREEE (reference sequence). The CDR3 here is CASSGSPGGEETQYF. The CDR3 region has the DNA TGTGCCAGCAGCGGGTCCCCAGGGGGCGAAGAGACCCAGTACTTC. The full variable domain, its missing parts supplied by reference TRBV5-4 and TRBJ2-5, is ETGVTQSPTHLIKTRGQQVTLRCSSQSGHNTVSWYQQALGQGPQFIFQYYREEENGRGNFPPRFSGLQFPNYSSELNVNALELDDSALYLCASSGSPGGEETQYFGPGTRLLVL.

This clone came up a few times. The chain employs TRBV3-1 (or the pseudogene TRBV3-2) and TRBJ1-2, with D perhaps matching TRBD1 (6 bases). Trimming took 8 bases from V and 7 from J, leaving 14 bases between them. The CDR3 covers 12 residues. Germline V gives CDR1 LGHDT, CDR2 YNNKEL (reference sequence). The CDR3 DNA reads as TGTGCCAGCTTTAGGGCAGGGGCTGGCTACACCTTC. This gives the protein CASFRAGAGYTF.

The V gene is TRBV7-2, the J gene TRBJ2-7, with a weak D call TRBD2 (6 bases). Trimming took 1 base from V and 5 from J, leaving 9 bases between them. The germline V gene encodes CDR1 SGHTA and CDR2 FQGNSA. This CDR3 region has 13 residues. In DNA form, the CDR3 reads TGTGCCAGCAGCTTAGTTGGGGGGAACGAGCAGTACTTC. Protein: CASSLVGGNEQYF.

The J gene is TRBJ2-2, the V gene TRBV7-8; 9 nucleotides align to TRBD1. The ends lost 2 bases at V and 1 base at J; junction bases unmatched: 2. Germline assignment: CDR1 SGHVS and CDR2 FQNEAQ. The CDR3 length is 16 residues. The CDR3: CASSLRTGVNTGELFF. DNA of the CDR3: TGTGCCAGCAGCTTAAGGACAGGGGTGAACACCGGGGAGCTGTTTTTT.

The rearrangement links TRBV7-2 to TRBJ2-3; D possibly corresponds to TRBD2 (6 bases). From germline, CDR1 is SGHTA and CDR2 FQGNSA. The CDR3 has 14 amino acids. Trimming took off 4 bases at V and 2 bases at J, with 10 bases between the two ends. CDR3 DNA: TGTGCCAGCAGCTGGACTACAATCACAGATACGCAGTATTTT. Protein: CASSWTTITDTQYF. Complete variable domain (other parts from reference TRBV7-2 and TRBJ2-3): GAGVSQSPSNKVTEKGKDVELRCDPISGHTALYWYRQSLGQGLEFLIYFQGNSAPDKSGLPSDRFSAERTGGSVSTLTIQRTQQEDSAVYLCASSWTTITDTQYFGPGTRLTVL.

The rearrangement uses TRBV10-3 and TRBJ2-3, with D possibly matching TRBD2 (6 bases). The CDR3 length is 15 residues. Deletions cut 0 bases from V and 3 bases from J, with 10 bases between. Per germline, CDR1 ENHRY and CDR2 SYGVKD. Here the CDR3 reads CAISESRESTDTQYF. The CDR3 DNA reads TGTGCCATCAGTGAGTCACGGGAGTCGACAGATACGCAGTATTTT.

The chain uses TRBV5-6 and TRBJ2-7; possibly TRBD2 for D (5 bases). Germline assignment: CDR1 SGHDT and CDR2 YYEEEE. The CDR3 length is 13 residues. Trimming left V 0 bases short and J 7 bases short, with 11 bases between. In nucleotides, the CDR3 is TGTGCCAGCAGCTTGGGGGCTAGCCTTGAGCAGTACTTC. Translated, it gives CASSLGASLEQYF.

This chain links TRBV27 with TRBJ1-1; D is perhaps TRBD1 (6 bases). CDR3 length equals 14 residues. The germline V and J ends were trimmed by 2 bases and 4 bases, with 11 bases remaining between them. Germline values: CDR1 MNHEY, CDR2 SMNVEV (reference sequence). In nucleotides, the CDR3 is TGTGCCAGCAGTTTAAACAGGGCGGCCACTGAAGCTTTCTTT. This gives the protein CASSLNRAATEAFF.

V is TRBV20-1 and J is TRBJ2-7; maybe TRBD1 (6 bases). Germline CDR1 is DFQATT and CDR2 is SNEGSKA (reference sequence). The CDR3 spans 11 residues. V lost 7 bases and J lost 4, with 11 bases in between. The CDR3 is CSVTGQYEQYF. Written as DNA, the CDR3 is TGCAGTGTAACAGGGCAGTACGAGCAGTACTTC.

This chain joins TRBV11-3 and TRBJ2-2; 9 bases map to TRBD1. This CDR3 has 15 amino acids. J lost 5 bases, V lost 4 bases, and 5 bases had no gene match. Germline V CDR1 and CDR2: SGHNT, YENEEA. For the CDR3, the DNA is TGTGCCAGCAGCTGGGGACAGGGTTCGACCGGGGAGCTGTTTTTT. Amino acid sequence: CASSWGQGSTGELFF.

The chain carries TRBV18 and TRBJ1-1; 7 bases line up with TRBD1. The CDR3 spans 11 residues. V lost 6 bases and J lost 8; bases outside the gene matches: 3. Germline V gene sequence: CDR1 KGHSH, CDR2 LQKENI. The CDR3 protein is CASSQDREAFF. CDR3 sequence (DNA): TGTGCCAGCTCCCAGGACAGGGAAGCTTTCTTT.

This clone was found a few times. One end of the junction does not line up with germline, which may come from a read error. The chain links TRBV2 to TRBJ1-4; D gene unclear. Germline lookup yields CDR1 SNHLY and CDR2 FYNNEI. This CDR3 has 12 amino acids. The CDR3 protein is CASSDRPPGGVF. CDR3 coding DNA: TGTGCCAGCAGTGACCGACCCCCCGGAGGTGTTTTT.

The chain links TRBV19 to TRBJ2-7; D is possibly TRBD1 (5 bases). V was trimmed by 6 bases and J by 0 bases, leaving 12 bases between them. The CDR3 is made up of 14 amino acids. Germline V CDR1 and CDR2: LNHDA, SQIVND (reference sequence). The CDR3 loop is CASSRQWDSYEQYF. CDR3 coding DNA: TGTGCCAGTAGCCGACAGTGGGACTCCTACGAGCAGTACTTC.

This clone came up once. V usage is TRBV7-9 and J usage is TRBJ2-7, with unresolved D. V dropped 1 base and J dropped 0 bases, with 7 bases sitting between them. Germline CDR1 and CDR2: SEHNR and FQNEAQ (reference sequence). The CDR3 consists of 14 residues. The DNA for the CDR3 is TGTGCCAGCAGCTTAGAATTCGGCTCCTACGAGCAGTACTTC. As protein: CASSLEFGSYEQYF.

J is TRBJ2-5 and V is TRBV7-9, with 14 bases matching TRBD2. Trimming at V came to 1 base and at J to 5 bases, leaving 9 bases not matched to a gene. CDR1 and CDR2 from the germline V gene are SEHNR and FQNEAQ (reference sequence). This CDR3 has 18 amino acids. The CDR3 DNA follows: TGTGCCAGCAGCTTAGGTTATGGGACTAGCGGGAGCTGGGAGACCCAGTACTTC. Translation: CASSLGYGTSGSWETQYF.

The rearrangement joins TRBV5-4 to TRBJ1-1; a weak D match, TRBD1 (6 bases). The CDR3 has 15 amino acids. Trimming took off 3 bases at V and 8 bases at J, with 20 bases between the two ends. Germline V gives CDR1 SGHNT, CDR2 YYREEE (reference sequence). The CDR3: CASSWGHRVWDEAFF. CDR3 DNA: TGTGCCAGCAGCTGGGGACACAGGGTATGGGACGAAGCTTTCTTT.

The chain links TRBV7-2 to TRBJ1-5, with D perhaps matching TRBD1 (6 bases). CDR3 size: 15 residues. The V gene lost 5 bases and the J gene lost 11 bases, with 22 bases spanning the gap. The germline gives CDR1 SGHTA, CDR2 FQGNSA. The CDR3 DNA reads TGTGCCAGCAGCCCTGTGGGGGAACGGGGGGCGACCCAGCATTTT. This encodes CASSPVGERGATQHF.

CDR3 amino acids: CASSNIDGPPDIQGSEQYF. The DNA of the CDR3 is TGTGCCAGCAGCAATATTGATGGTCCTCCAGATATACAGGGCTCAGAGCAGTACTTC. The chain combines TRBV21-1 with TRBJ2-7; the table's D call, TRBD1, has no DNA check behind it. TRBV21-1 is given as a pseudogene. CDR3 length equals 19 residues.

V usage is TRBV5-4 and J usage is TRBJ2-3; TRBD1 agrees at 7 bases. V dropped 3 bases and J dropped 2; count of bases not matched to a gene: 3. The CDR3 runs to 14 residues. CDR1 is SGHNT, CDR2 YYREEE, per germline (reference sequence). In nucleotides, the CDR3 is TGTGCCAGCAGCTCCGGGACAGACACAGATACGCAGTATTTT. Translation: CASSSGTDTDTQYF.

This chain links TRBV3-1 (or the pseudogene TRBV3-2) with TRBJ2-7; 9 bases fit TRBD1. This CDR3 contains 15 residues. The germline V gene has CDR1 LGHDT and CDR2 YNNKEL (reference sequence). V was clipped by 0 bases and J by 0 bases; unmatched bases: 0. The CDR3 DNA sequence: TGTGCCAGCAGCCAAGAGACAGGGGGCTCCTACGAGCAGTACTTC. Translating gives CASSQETGGSYEQYF.

The rearrangement joins TRBV7-2 to TRBJ2-7; D may be TRBD2 (5 bases). The CDR3 consists of 15 residues. Germline V gives CDR1 SGHTA, CDR2 FQGNSA. V was cut by 2 bases and J by 1 base, with 12 bases left in between. CDR3 loop: CASSLIRRASYEQYF. In DNA, the CDR3 is TGTGCCAGCAGCTTAATTCGGCGGGCGTCCTACGAGCAGTACTTC.